Detailed here is one T cell receptor beta chain. As yet, its antigen is unknown. This entry belongs to a study of cytomegalovirus exposure and HLA in healthy donors. Findings and limits, study-wide: Most TCR beta V segments were productive about 87% or about 30% of the time in an earlier analysis.

The junction had 6 bases not matched to a gene; V was cut back by 3 bases and J by 2 bases. The germline CDR1 and CDR2 sequences are MDHEN and SYDVKM. The CDR3 loop spans 15 amino acids. PCR employed 60 Vbeta and 13 Jbeta primers. Profiled with immunoSEQ multiplex PCR; TCRdb holds only in-frame clones, not every one. Here the sample spans some 170,000 clones, roughly 80% being singletons. The clonotype originates from a man aged 40-55 years in good health and CMV-seronegative. The sample was PBMCs. The chain links TRBV28 to TRBJ2-5, with TRBD1 identical over 7 bases. CDR3 sequence: CASSFSTGWQETQYF. The CDR3 DNA sequence: TGTGCCAGCAGTTTCTCGACAGGGTGGCAAGAGACCCAGTACTTC.